A selection of T cell receptor beta chains follows, all from one sample in a study of blood T cell repertoires in COVID-19. TCRdb's table, derived via immunoSEQ multiplex PCR, lists solely in-frame clones and lacks some. Among roughly 68,000 clones listed, roughly 90% were seen once. The sample comprised peripheral blood. The receptors originated from a man between 40 and 49 years old with COVID-19, enrolled during active disease. CDR3s include the opening cysteine and the closing phenylalanine or tryptophan. A D gene is named only where the DNA matches it firmly. Some rows mark clone size as missing; the rest say once, few, many or name a class of expanded clone.

CDR3 protein	CDR3 DNA	clone size	D gene	V gene	J gene
CASSATATRGYTF	TGTGCCAGCAGTGCGACGGCTACGAGGGGCTACACCTTC	NA	NA	TRBV12-3/TRBV12-4	TRBJ1-2
CASSSGGGDGYTF	TGCGCCAGCAGCTCCGGGGGAGGGGATGGCTACACCTTC	NA	NA	TRBV5-1	TRBJ1-2
CASSKDRGNEQYF	TGCGCCAGCAGCAAGGACAGGGGCAACGAGCAGTACTTC	NA	TRBD1	TRBV5-1	TRBJ2-7
CASSSSGTGGGFYGYTF	TGTGCCAGCAGTTCCTCCGGGACAGGGGGCGGTTTTTATGGCTACACCTTC	NA	TRBD1	TRBV28	TRBJ1-2
CASSAGLRNQPQHF	TGTGCCAGCAGCGCAGGTTTACGCAATCAGCCCCAGCATTTT	once	NA	TRBV7-8	TRBJ1-5
CAISDGGTGGQPQHF	TGTGCCATCAGTGATGGCGGGACAGGGGGTCAGCCCCAGCATTTT	NA	TRBD1	TRBV10-3	TRBJ1-5
CASRTRLAGGQETQYF	TGTGCCAGCAGGACCAGACTAGCGGGGGGCCAAGAGACCCAGTACTTC	NA	TRBD2	TRBV5-4	TRBJ2-5
CASSEGQGYGYTF	TGTGCCAGCAGTGAGGGCCAGGGCTATGGCTACACCTTC	few	NA	TRBV2	TRBJ1-2
CASSLEGSNSYNEQFF	TGTGCCAGCAGCTTAGAGGGGTCCAACTCCTACAATGAGCAGTTCTTC	NA	NA	TRBV7-6	TRBJ2-1
CASGRGSHYEQYF	TGTGCCAGTGGTAGGGGATCCCACTACGAGCAGTACTTC	NA	NA	TRBV6-5	TRBJ2-7
CASSSAEGSPLHF	TGTGCCAGCAGTTCCGCCGAGGGCTCACCCCTCCACTTT	NA	NA	TRBV27	TRBJ1-6
CASSWRGQNSNQPQHF	TGTGCCAGCAGCTGGAGGGGACAGAATAGCAATCAGCCCCAGCATTTT	NA	TRBD1	TRBV5-8	TRBJ1-5
CAWSERESGYTF	TGTGCCTGGAGCGAGAGGGAGAGTGGCTACACCTTC	NA	NA	TRBV30	TRBJ1-2
CASSFIGGDWYGYTF	TGTGCCAGCAGCTTTATAGGGGGGGACTGGTATGGCTACACCTTC	once	NA	TRBV5-6	TRBJ1-2
CASSPDRTNEKLFF	TGCGCCAGCAGCCCTGACAGGACTAATGAAAAACTGTTTTTT	NA	NA	TRBV4-1	TRBJ1-4
CASSPPGGYTYNEQFF	TGTGCCAGCAGTCCTCCAGGGGGCTATACCTACAATGAGCAGTTCTTC	NA	TRBD1	TRBV14	TRBJ2-1
CASSSQSGSAWELFF	TGTGCCAGCAGCTCACAGTCGGGATCAGCCTGGGAGCTGTTTTTT	NA	NA	TRBV7-3	TRBJ2-2
CASSPRGTSEQFF	TGTGCCAGCAGCCCCCGGGGAACCTCGGAGCAGTTCTTC	NA	NA	TRBV3-1/TRBV3-2	TRBJ2-1
CASSSTGQGSYEQYF	TGTGCCAGCAGTTCGACAGGTCAGGGCTCCTACGAGCAGTACTTC	NA	NA	TRBV28	TRBJ2-7
CASSLGPGTNMYGYTF	TGCGCCAGCAGCTTGGGGCCAGGGACAAATATGTATGGCTACACCTTC	NA	NA	TRBV5-1	TRBJ1-2
CASRGGGSYEQYF	TGTGCCAGCAGAGGTGGAGGCTCCTACGAGCAGTACTTC	once	NA	TRBV28	TRBJ2-7
CASSKSGTDTQYF	TGCGCCAGCAGCAAAAGCGGAACAGATACGCAGTATTTT	NA	NA	TRBV4-1	TRBJ2-3
CASSLVGARWEEQYF	TGTGCCAGCAGCTTAGTGGGGGCCCGATGGGAAGAGCAGTACTTC	once	NA	TRBV7-9	TRBJ2-7
CASRAWEPNSPLHF	TGTGCCAGCAGGGCCTGGGAGCCTAATTCACCCCTCCACTTT	NA	NA	TRBV28	TRBJ1-6
CACGTTDTQYF	TGTGCCTGTGGGACTACAGATACGCAGTATTTT	NA	NA	TRBV30	TRBJ2-3
CASSTGTGSTDTQYF	TGTGCCAGCAGCACCGGGACAGGGTCCACAGATACGCAGTATTTT	NA	TRBD1	TRBV5-6	TRBJ2-3
CATQTLGLIGDEKLFF	TGTGCCACCCAAACACTAGGGTTGATCGGAGATGAAAAACTGTTTTTT	NA	NA	TRBV2	TRBJ1-4
CASSLFIVEGNTGELFF	TGTGCCAGCAGCTTATTTATCGTGGAGGGGAACACCGGGGAGCTGTTTTTT	NA	NA	TRBV13	TRBJ2-2
CASSQRQGTNTGELFF	TGTGCCAGCAGCCAACGACAGGGAACGAACACCGGGGAGCTGTTTTTT	NA	TRBD1	TRBV4-2	TRBJ2-2
CASSPRLAGGDTQYF	TGTGCCAGCTCACCACGTCTAGCGGGGGGCGATACGCAGTATTTT	NA	TRBD2	TRBV18	TRBJ2-3
CATGLFYEQYF	TGTGCCACTGGGCTATTCTACGAGCAGTACTTC	NA	NA	TRBV28	TRBJ2-7
CASRPWDTSTDTQYF	TGTGCCAGCAGACCCTGGGACACAAGCACAGATACGCAGTATTTT	NA	NA	TRBV6-5	TRBJ2-3
CSVAWSVGELFF	TGCAGCGTTGCCTGGAGTGTCGGGGAGCTGTTTTTT	NA	NA	TRBV29-1	TRBJ2-2
CASNPEEGTVNQPQHF	TGTGCCAGTAATCCCGAGGAGGGGACAGTCAATCAGCCCCAGCATTTT	NA	TRBD1	TRBV19	TRBJ1-5
CSASRPGLTDTQYF	TGCAGTGCTAGTCGTCCGGGACTCACAGATACGCAGTATTTT	NA	NA	TRBV20-1	TRBJ2-3
CASSFGGGTDTQYF	TGTGCCAGCAGCTTTGGCGGGGGCACAGATACGCAGTATTTT	NA	NA	TRBV11-3	TRBJ2-3
CAWGDRVSEKLFF	TGTGCCTGGGGAGACAGGGTTAGTGAAAAACTGTTTTTT	NA	TRBD1	TRBV30	TRBJ1-4
CASSLGFGTDTQYF	TGCGCCAGCAGCTTGGGTTTCGGCACAGATACGCAGTATTTT	NA	NA	TRBV5-1	TRBJ2-3
CASSESGQGIYEQFF	TGCGCCAGCAGTGAGTCGGGACAGGGAATTTATGAGCAGTTCTTC	NA	TRBD1	TRBV10-1	TRBJ2-1
CASSPGGPTGEQYF	TGTGCCAGCAGCCCCGGGGGACCAACAGGCGAGCAGTACTTC	NA	NA	TRBV7-3	TRBJ2-7
CASRSGLNTGELFF	TGCGCCAGCAGATCTGGACTGAACACCGGGGAGCTGTTTTTT	once	NA	TRBV5-1	TRBJ2-2
CASSLSRSGGGIAFF	TGTGCCAGCAGTTTATCCAGGAGTGGGGGGGGTATAGCTTTCTTT	NA	NA	TRBV28	TRBJ1-1
CASSLQTGVGEKLFF	TGTGCCAGCAGCCTCCAAACAGGGGTGGGAGAAAAACTGTTTTTT	NA	TRBD1	TRBV9	TRBJ1-4
CSVSTSGGPGNEQFF	TGCAGCGTTTCGACTAGCGGGGGGCCGGGGAATGAGCAGTTCTTC	NA	TRBD2	TRBV29-1	TRBJ2-1
CAWSVAGVGRETQYF	TGTGCCTGGAGTGTAGCGGGGGTGGGACGAGAGACCCAGTACTTC	NA	TRBD2	TRBV30	TRBJ2-5
CSVQSVGEQFF	TGCAGCGTCCAAAGCGTGGGTGAGCAGTTCTTC	NA	NA	TRBV29-1	TRBJ2-1
CASSPPQGGTGELFF	TGTGCCAGCTCACCCCCCCAGGGAGGCACCGGGGAGCTGTTTTTT	NA	NA	TRBV18	TRBJ2-2
CASSLKRGLVDEQYF	TGTGCCAGCAGCTTAAAGCGGGGGCTAGTCGACGAGCAGTACTTC	NA	TRBD2	TRBV7-9	TRBJ2-7
CASSLPLAGGPNEQFF	TGTGCCAGCAGCTTACCCTTAGCGGGGGGGCCCAATGAGCAGTTCTTC	NA	TRBD2	TRBV7-2	TRBJ2-1
CASSIFRLASTGLHSYGYTF	TGTGCCAGTAGCATATTTCGCCTAGCTAGCACAGGGCTTCACTCCTATGGCTACACCTTC	NA	NA	TRBV19	TRBJ1-2
CASSDLCGAETYPTYEQYF	TGTGCCAGCAGTGACCTATGTGGGGCAGAAACTTACCCAACCTACGAGCAGTACTTC	NA	NA	TRBV6-4	TRBJ2-7
CASSRTGLNSPLHF	TGTGCCAGCTCGCGGACAGGGCTTAATTCACCCCTCCACTTT	NA	TRBD1	TRBV18	TRBJ1-6
CASSSPHSGGFSYEQYF	TGTGCCAGCAGCTCACCGCATAGCGGGGGGTTCTCCTACGAGCAGTACTTC	NA	TRBD2	TRBV5-6	TRBJ2-7
CASSEAGGNSPLHF	TGTGCCAGCAGTGAGGCGGGCGGGAATTCACCCCTCCACTTT	NA	NA	TRBV28	TRBJ1-6